This T cell receptor (beta chain) was retrieved from a study of a mutant IDH1 vaccine in newly diagnosed glioma. Study-wide background: The start of vaccination came 4-6 weeks after radiotherapy alone, or with temozolomide cycles. The treated group averaged 40.4 years old and was roughly 60% male, about 40% female.

Assay: immunoSEQ multiplex PCR; the TCRdb copy retains only in-frame clones and omits some. The profile shows fewer than 55,000 clones, about 61% of them singletons. CDR3 length equals 15 residues. V shed 1 base and J 4 bases; nucleotides not matched to a gene: 6. Germline CDR1 reads SGHVS; CDR2 reads FQNEAQ. A word on this clone: The antigen remains undetermined.

Time point denoted: week 47, end of study. Doses comprised 300 ug of mutant IDH1 20-mer peptide each, plus topical imiquimod. The donors' diagnosis was new WHO grade 3 or 4 astrocytoma that was IDH1-mutant and ATRX-lost. Study outcomes and limitations: Pseudoprogression seemed unlinked to shifts in top peripheral T cell clonotypes.

This rearrangement joins TRBV7-8 to TRBJ2-7, with TRBD1 matching over 8 bases. The source of this sequence is a middle-aged man with glioma. Some clones in this sample may be carry-over from other donors' samples. The sequences come from peripheral blood mononuclear cells (PBMCs), collected from a glioma patient whose treatment included an IDH1 peptide vaccine. The CDR3 loop is CASSLDWTGRYEQYF. The CDR3 DNA follows: TGTGCCAGCAGCTTAGACTGGACAGGGAGATACGAGCAGTACTTC.